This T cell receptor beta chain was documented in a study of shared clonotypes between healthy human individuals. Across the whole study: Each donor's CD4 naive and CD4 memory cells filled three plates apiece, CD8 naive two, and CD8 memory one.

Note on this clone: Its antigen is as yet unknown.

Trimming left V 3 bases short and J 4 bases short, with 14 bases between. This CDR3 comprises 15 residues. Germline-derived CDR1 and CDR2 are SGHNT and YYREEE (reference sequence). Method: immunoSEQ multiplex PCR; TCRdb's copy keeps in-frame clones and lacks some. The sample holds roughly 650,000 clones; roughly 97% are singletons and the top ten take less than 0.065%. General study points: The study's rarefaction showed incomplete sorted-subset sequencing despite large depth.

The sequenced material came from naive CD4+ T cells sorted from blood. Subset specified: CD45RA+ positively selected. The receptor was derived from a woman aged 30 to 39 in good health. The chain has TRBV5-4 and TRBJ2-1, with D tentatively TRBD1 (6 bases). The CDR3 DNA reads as TGTGCCAGCAGCTGGGGACAAAACATTTACAATGAGCAGTTCTTC. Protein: CASSWGQNIYNEQFF.